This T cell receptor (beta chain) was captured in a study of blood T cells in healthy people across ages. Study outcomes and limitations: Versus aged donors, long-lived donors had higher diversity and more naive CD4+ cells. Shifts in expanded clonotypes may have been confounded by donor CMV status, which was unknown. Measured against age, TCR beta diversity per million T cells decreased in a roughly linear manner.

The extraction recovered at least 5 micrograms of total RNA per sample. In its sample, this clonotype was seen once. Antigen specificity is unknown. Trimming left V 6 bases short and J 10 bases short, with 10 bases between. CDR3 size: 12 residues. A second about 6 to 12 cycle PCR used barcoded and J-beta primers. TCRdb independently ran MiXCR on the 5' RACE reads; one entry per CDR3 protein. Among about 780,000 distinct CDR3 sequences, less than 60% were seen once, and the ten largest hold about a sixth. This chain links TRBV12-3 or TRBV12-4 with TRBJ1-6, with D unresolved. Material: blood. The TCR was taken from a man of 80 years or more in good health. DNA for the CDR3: TGTGCCAGCAGGGGTTTAGGCTCACCCCTCCACTTT. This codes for CASRGLGSPLHF.